Detailed here is one T cell receptor beta chain. This clonotype showed up just once. No cognate antigen has been identified for it. Base qualities were left out, and no much larger clone turns up one base away. A single read counts as weak evidence. These data belong to a study of CD4 and CD8 cells across lung adenocarcinoma regions (dated by TCRdb to 2016 to 2019). About the study as a whole: Intratumor heterogeneity of the T cell receptor repertoire was examined by comparing tumor centers with tumor margins.

V loses 11 bases, J loses 10 bases, and the germline ends lie 21 bases apart. From a lookup of the germline V gene, CDR1 and CDR2 are ENHRY and SYGVKD. The CDR3 contains 13 residues, cysteine and phenylalanine counted. The DNA shown is the 39-base CDR3, in frame from base 1. Donors were patients with localized lung adenocarcinoma, a subtype of non-small cell lung cancer. The samples were taken from the centers of localized lung adenocarcinomas. For TCR repertoire analysis, CD4+ T cells from tumor tissue were profiled apart from CD8+ T cells. The library relied on PCR. TCRdb records HiSeq X Ten as the sequencer. TCRdb cleaned the public reads at Q25 with fastp, built clones with MiXCR and kept in-frame beta chains. Under each unique CDR3 protein, matching rows form one entry showing the most common genes and DNA. Present in this sample are roughly 24,000 distinct CDR3 sequences, more than 45% of which were seen just once. 20% to 25% of the sample comes from the top ten.

The V and J genes are TRBV10-3 and TRBJ2-1, with TRBD1 as a weak D call on 5 bases. The sequencing input was CD4+ T cells from the center of a lung tumor. This specimen's cell subset or site label, per the study, means: tumor center region. The receptor was isolated from a male donor with lung adenocarcinoma. The CD4 and CD8 labels of this study may be unreliable. The CDR3 amino acid sequence is: CAQGYATTGEQFF. The sequenced DNA is TGTGCCCAGGGCTATGCGACCACCGGGGAGCAGTTCTTC.